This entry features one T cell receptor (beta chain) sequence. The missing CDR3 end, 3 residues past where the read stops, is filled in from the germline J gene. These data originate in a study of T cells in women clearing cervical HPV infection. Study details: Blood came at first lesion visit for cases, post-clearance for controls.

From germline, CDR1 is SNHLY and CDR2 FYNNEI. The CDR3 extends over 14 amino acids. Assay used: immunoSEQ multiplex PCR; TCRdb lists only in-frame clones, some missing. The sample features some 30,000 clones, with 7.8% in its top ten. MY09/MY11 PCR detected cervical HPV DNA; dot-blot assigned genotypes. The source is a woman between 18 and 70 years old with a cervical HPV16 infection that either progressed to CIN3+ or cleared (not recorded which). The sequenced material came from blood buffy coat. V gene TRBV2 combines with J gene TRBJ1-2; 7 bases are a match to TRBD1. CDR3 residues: CASRDRSGSYDYTF. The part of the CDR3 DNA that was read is TGTGCCAGCAGGGACAGGTCTGGCTCCTACGAC.